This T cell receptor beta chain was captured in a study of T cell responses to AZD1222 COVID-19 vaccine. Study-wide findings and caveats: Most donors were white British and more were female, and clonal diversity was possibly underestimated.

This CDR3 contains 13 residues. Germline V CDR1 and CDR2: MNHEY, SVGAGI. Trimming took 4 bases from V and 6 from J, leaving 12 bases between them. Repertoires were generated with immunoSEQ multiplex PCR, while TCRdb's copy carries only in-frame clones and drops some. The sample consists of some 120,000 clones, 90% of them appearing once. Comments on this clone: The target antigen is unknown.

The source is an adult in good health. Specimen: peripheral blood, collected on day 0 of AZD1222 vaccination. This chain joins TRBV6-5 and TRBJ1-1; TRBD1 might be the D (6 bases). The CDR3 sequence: CASSWGAWAEAFF. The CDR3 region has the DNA TGTGCCAGCAGTTGGGGGGCTTGGGCTGAAGCTTTCTTT.